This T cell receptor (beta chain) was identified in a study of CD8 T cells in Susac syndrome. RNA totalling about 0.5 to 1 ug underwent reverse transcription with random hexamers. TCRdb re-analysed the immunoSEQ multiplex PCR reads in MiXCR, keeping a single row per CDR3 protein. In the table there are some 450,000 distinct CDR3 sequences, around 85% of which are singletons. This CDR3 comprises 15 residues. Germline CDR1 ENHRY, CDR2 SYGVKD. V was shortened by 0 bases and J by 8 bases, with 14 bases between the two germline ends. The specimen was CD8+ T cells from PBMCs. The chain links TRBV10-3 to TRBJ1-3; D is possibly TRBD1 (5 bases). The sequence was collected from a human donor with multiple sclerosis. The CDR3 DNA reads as TGTGCCATCAGTGAGTCGTTCTGGGGCGCGGACACCATATATTTT. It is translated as CAISESFWGADTIYF.